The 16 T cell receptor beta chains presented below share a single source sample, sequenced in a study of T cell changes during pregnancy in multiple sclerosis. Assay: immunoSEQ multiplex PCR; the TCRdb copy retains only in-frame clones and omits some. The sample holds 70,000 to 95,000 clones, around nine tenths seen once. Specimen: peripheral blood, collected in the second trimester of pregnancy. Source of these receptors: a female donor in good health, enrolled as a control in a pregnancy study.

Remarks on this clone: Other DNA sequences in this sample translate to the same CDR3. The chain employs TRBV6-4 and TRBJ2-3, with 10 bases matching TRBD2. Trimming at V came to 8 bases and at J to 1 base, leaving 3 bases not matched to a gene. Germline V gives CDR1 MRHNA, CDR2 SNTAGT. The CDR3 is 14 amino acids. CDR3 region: CASSTSGGTDTQYF. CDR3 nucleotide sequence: TGTGCCAGCTCTACTAGCGGGGGCACAGATACGCAGTATTTT.

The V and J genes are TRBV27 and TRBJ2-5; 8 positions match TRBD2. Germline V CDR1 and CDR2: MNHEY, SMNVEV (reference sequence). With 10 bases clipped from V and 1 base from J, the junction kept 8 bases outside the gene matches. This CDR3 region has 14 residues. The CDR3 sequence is CATGGGGRQETQYF. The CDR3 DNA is TGTGCCACGGGGGGCGGGGGGCGCCAAGAGACCCAGTACTTC.

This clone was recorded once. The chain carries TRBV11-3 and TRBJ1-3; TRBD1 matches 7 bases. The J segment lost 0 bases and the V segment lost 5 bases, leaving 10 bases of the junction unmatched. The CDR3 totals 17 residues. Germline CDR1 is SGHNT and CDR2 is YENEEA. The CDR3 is CASSHPKQGSSGNTIYF. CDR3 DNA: TGTGCCAGCAGCCACCCGAAACAGGGGAGCTCTGGAAACACCATATATTTT.

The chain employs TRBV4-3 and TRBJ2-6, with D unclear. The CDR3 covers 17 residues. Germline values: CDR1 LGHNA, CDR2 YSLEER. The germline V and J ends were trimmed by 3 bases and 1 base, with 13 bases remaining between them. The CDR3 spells CASSQGDEASGANVLTF. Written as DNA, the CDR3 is TGCGCCAGCAGCCAGGGCGACGAAGCTTCTGGGGCCAACGTCCTGACTTTC.

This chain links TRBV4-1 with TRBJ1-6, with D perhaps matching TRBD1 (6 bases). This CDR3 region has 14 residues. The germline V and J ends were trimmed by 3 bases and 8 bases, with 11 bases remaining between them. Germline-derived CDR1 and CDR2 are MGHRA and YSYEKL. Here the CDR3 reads CASSHTGRDSPLHF. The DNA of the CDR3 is TGCGCCAGCAGCCATACAGGGAGGGATTCACCCCTCCACTTT.

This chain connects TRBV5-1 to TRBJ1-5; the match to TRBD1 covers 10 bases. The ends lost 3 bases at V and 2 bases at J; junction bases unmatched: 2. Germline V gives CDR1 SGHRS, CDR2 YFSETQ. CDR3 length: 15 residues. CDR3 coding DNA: TGCGCCAGCAGCTCTGGGACAGGGGGCAATCAGCCCCAGCATTTT. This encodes CASSSGTGGNQPQHF.

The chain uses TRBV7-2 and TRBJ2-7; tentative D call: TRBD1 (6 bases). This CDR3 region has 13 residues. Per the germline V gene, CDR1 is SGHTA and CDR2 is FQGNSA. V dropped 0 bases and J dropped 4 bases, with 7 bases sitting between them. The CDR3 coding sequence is TGTGCCAGCAGCTTAGCCGGACAGTACGAGCAGTACTTC. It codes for CASSLAGQYEQYF.

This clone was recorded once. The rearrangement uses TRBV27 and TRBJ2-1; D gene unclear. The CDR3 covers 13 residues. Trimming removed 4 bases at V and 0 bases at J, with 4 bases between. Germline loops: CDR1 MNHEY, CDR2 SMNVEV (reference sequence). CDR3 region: CASSSGSYNEQFF. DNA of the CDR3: TGTGCCAGCAGTTCAGGCTCCTACAATGAGCAGTTCTTC.

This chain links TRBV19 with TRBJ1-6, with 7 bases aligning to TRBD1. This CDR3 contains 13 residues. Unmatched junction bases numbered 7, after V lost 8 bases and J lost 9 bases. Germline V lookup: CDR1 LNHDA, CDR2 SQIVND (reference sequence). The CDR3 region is CASAGTETSPLHF. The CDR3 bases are TGTGCCAGTGCCGGGACAGAGACTTCACCCCTCCACTTT.

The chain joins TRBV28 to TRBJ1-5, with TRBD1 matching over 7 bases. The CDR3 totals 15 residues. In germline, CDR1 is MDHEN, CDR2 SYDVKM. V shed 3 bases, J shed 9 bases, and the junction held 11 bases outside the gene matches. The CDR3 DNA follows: TGTGCCAGCAGTTTGGGGGGACAGCCGATTTCGCCCCAGCATTTT. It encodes CASSLGGQPISPQHF.

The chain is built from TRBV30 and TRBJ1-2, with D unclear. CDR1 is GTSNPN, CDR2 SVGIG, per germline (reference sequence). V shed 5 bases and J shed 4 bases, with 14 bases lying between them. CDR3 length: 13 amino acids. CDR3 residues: CAWEEGGGYGYTF. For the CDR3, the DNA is TGTGCCTGGGAGGAGGGCGGCGGCTATGGCTACACCTTC. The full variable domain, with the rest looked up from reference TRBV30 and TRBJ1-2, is SQTIHQWPATLVQPVGSPLSLECTVEGTSNPNLYWYRQAAGRGLQLLFYSVGIGQISSEVPQNLSASRPQDRQFILSSKKLLLSDSGFYLCAWEEGGGYGYTFGSGTRLTVV.

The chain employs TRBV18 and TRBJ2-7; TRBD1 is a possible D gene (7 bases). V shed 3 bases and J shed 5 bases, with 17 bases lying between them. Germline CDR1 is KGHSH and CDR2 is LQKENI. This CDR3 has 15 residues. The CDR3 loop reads CASSPGAGGFHEQYF. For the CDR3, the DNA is TGTGCCAGCTCACCGGGCGCAGGGGGGTTCCACGAGCAGTACTTC.

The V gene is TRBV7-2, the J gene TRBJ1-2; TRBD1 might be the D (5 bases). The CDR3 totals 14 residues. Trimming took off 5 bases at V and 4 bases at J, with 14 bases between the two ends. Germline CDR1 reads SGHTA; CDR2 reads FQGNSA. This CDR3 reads CASSPTGASYGYTF. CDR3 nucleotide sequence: TGTGCCAGCAGCCCTACAGGTGCTAGCTATGGCTACACCTTC.

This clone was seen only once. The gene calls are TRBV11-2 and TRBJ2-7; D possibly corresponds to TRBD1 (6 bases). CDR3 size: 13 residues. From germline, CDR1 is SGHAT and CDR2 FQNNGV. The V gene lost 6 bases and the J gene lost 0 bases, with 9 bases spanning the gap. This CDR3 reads CASRRTDSYEQYF. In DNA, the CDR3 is TGTGCCAGCAGGAGGACAGACTCCTACGAGCAGTACTTC.

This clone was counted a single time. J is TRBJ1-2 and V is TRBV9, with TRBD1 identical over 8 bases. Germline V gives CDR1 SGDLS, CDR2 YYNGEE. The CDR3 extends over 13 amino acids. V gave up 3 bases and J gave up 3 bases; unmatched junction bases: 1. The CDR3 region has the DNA TGTGCCAGCAGCGAGGGACAGGACTATGGCTACACCTTC. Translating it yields CASSEGQDYGYTF.

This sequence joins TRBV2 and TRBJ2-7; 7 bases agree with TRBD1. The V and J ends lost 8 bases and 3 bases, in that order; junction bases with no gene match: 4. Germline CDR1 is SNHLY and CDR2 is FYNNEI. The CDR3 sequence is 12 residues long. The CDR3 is CASGDSGYEQYF. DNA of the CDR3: TGTGCCAGCGGGGACAGCGGCTACGAGCAGTACTTC.